The 7 T cell receptor beta chains in this list originate from one sample, sequenced in a study of OX40 agonist ivuxolimab in advanced cancers. TCRdb's copy holds only in-frame clones and misses some; the assay was immunoSEQ multiplex PCR. The table has about 80,000 clones, 88% seen once. The specimen was CD4+ or CD8+ T cells sorted from blood, collected in a trial of the OX40 agonist ivuxolimab. The source of these receptors is an adult with an advanced solid tumor such as melanoma, head and neck, liver or kidney cancer.

This clone is a singleton in its sample. In DNA, the CDR3 is TGTGCCAGCCTACGGGGTTCGTTTGGAAACACCATATATTTT. This translates into CASLRGSFGNTIYF. The chain is built from TRBV7-8 and TRBJ1-3; no clear D gene. V was pared by 8 bases and J by 3 bases, with 14 bases between. Germline CDR1 reads SGHVS; CDR2 reads FQNEAQ. The CDR3 contains 14 residues. Full variable domain (rest looked up from reference TRBV7-8 and TRBJ1-3): GAGVSQSPRYKVAKRGQDVALRCDPISGHVSLFWYQQALGQGPEFLTYFQNEAQLDKSGLPSDRFFAERPEGSVSTLKIQRTQQEDSAVYLCASLRGSFGNTIYFGEGSWLTVV.

The J gene is TRBJ1-4, the V gene TRBV7-6, with a tentative D call TRBD1 (6 bases). V was pared by 4 bases and J by 11 bases, with 23 bases between. From germline, CDR1 is SGHVS and CDR2 FNYEAQ. This CDR3 comprises 16 residues. The CDR3 protein is CASSSSGDTRLRKLFF. CDR3 coding DNA: TGTGCCAGCAGCTCGTCAGGGGACACCCGGTTGAGGAAACTGTTTTTT.

This rearrangement joins TRBV19 to TRBJ2-7; D is unclear. Germline values: CDR1 LNHDA, CDR2 SQIVND (reference sequence). V gave up 3 bases and J gave up 5 bases, with 5 bases separating them. This CDR3 contains 11 residues. This CDR3 is CASSIMDEQYF. CDR3 sequence (DNA): TGTGCCAGTAGTATTATGGACGAGCAGTACTTC.

The gene calls are TRBV2 and TRBJ1-2; D is uncertain. This CDR3 has 12 amino acids. Germline-derived CDR1 and CDR2 are SNHLY and FYNNEI. The ends were cut back, 8 bases at V and 8 bases at J, with 15 bases in the middle. CDR3 loop: CASGGLLEGYTF. In nucleotides, the CDR3 is TGTGCCAGCGGCGGATTATTGGAGGGCTACACCTTC. The variable domain in full, completed from reference TRBV2 and TRBJ1-2, reads EPEVTQTPSHQVTQMGQEVILRCVPISNHLYFYWYRQILGQKVEFLVSFYNNEISEKSEIFDDQFSVERPDGSNFTLKIRSTKLEDSAMYFCASGGLLEGYTFGSGTRLTVV.

The chain is built from TRBV2 and TRBJ1-3, with D hard to call. This CDR3 region has 14 residues. The V gene lost 3 bases and the J gene lost 1 base, with 7 bases spanning the gap. Germline assignment: CDR1 SNHLY and CDR2 FYNNEI. The CDR3 coding sequence is TGTGCCAGCAGTGATTGGACGTCTGGAAACACCATATATTTT. Encoded protein: CASSDWTSGNTIYF.

This clone was picked up a small number of times. The V gene is TRBV4-1, the J gene TRBJ1-5; maybe TRBD1 (5 bases). The CDR3 runs 17 residues. Germline-derived CDR1 and CDR2 are MGHRA and YSYEKL. Between the trimmed V and J ends, which lost 4 bases and 5 bases, there was a span of 21 bases. Here the CDR3 DNA reads TGCGCCAGCAGCCCGTCTCGGGGACGTAAAACTCATCAGCCCCAGCATTTT. It is translated as CASSPSRGRKTHQPQHF.

J is TRBJ1-2 and V is TRBV5-6, with D maybe TRBD1 (5 bases). From germline, CDR1 is SGHDT and CDR2 YYEEEE. CDR3 size: 12 residues. V dropped 4 bases and J dropped 8 bases, with 12 bases sitting between them. CDR3 protein: CASSPRGSGYTF. The DNA for the CDR3 is TGTGCCAGCAGCCCGCGGGGGTCGGGCTACACCTTC.